This T cell receptor beta chain was sequenced in a study of T cells after yellow fever vaccination. Germline-derived CDR1 and CDR2 are LGHNA and YNFKEQ. Germline trimming cut 11 bases from V and 1 base from J; bases unmatched to any gene: 12. The CDR3 has 16 amino acids. Via MiXCR, TCRdb re-called the 5' RACE reads, giving one row per CDR3 protein. The sample lists approximately 330,000 distinct CDR3 sequences, 12% occurring once. The sample here was CD4+ T cells sorted from PBMCs, taken 15 days after the yellow fever booster vaccination. The source of this sequence is a man aged 18 to 35 who received the YFV17D yellow fever vaccine. The gene calls are TRBV4-2 and TRBJ2-3; 10 nucleotides match TRBD2. This chain's CDR3 is CACSGGPPEGTDTQYF. DNA of the CDR3: TGTGCCTGTAGCGGGGGGCCCCCTGAGGGCACAGATACGCAGTATTTT.